The T cell receptor (beta chain) described here comes from a study of blood T cell repertoires in COVID-19. Across the whole study: Samples representing acute and convalescent COVID-19 were sourced from the United States, Italy and Spain. Nucleic acid was either cDNA or gDNA, and it came from T cells, B-cell-depleted T cells, or PBMCs.

Germline-derived CDR1 and CDR2 are MNHEY and SVGAGI. The CDR3 contains 11 residues when both ends are counted. To note about this clone: No conserved phenylalanine or tryptophan ends this CDR3, so it is likely a read error. The limits of the CDR3 on the DNA are not certain, so only TCRdb's listed CDR3 is given.

Per the original methods: The assay estimated nucleated cells by amplifying reference gene primers. The table came from immunoSEQ multiplex PCR; TCRdb's copy has only in-frame clones and leaves some out. V, J and clone size are taken as reported in that table, and D and trimming were inferred from the DNA itself. This sample has 250,000 to 300,000 clones; around 83% occur once, and the top ten carry 5.7%. The specimen was peripheral blood. The TCR sequence derives from a man older than 75 with acute or convalescent COVID-19. The chain employs TRBV6-5 and TRBJ2-7; whether TRBD2, the table's D call, matches the DNA was not checked. CDR3 protein: CASSFRGGQFL.